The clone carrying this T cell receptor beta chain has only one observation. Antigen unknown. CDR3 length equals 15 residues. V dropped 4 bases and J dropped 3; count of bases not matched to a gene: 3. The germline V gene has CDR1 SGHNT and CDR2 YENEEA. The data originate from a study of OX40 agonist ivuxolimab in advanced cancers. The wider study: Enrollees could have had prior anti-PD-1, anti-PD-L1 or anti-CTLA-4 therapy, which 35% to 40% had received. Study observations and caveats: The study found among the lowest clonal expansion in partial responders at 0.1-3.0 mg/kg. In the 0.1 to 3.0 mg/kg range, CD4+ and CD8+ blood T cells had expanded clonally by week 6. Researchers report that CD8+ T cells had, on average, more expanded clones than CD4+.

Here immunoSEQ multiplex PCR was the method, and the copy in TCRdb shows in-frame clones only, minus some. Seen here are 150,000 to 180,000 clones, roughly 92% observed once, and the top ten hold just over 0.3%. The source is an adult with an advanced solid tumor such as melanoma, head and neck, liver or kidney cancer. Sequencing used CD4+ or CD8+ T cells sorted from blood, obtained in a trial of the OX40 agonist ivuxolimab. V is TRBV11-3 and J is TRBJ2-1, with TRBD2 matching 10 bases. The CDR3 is CASSSSGRDYNEQFF. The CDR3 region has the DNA TGTGCCAGCAGCTCCAGCGGGAGGGACTACAATGAGCAGTTCTTC.